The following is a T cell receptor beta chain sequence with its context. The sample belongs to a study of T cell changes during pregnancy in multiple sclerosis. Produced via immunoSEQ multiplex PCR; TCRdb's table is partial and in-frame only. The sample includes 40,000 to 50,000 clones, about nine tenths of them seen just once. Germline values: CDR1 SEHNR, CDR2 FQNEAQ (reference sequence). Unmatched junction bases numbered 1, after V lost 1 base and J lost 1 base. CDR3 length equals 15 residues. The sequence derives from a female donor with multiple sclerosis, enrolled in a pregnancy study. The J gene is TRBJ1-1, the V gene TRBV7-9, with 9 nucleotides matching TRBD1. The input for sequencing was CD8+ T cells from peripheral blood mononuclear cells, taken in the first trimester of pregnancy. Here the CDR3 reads CASSLGTGANTEAFF. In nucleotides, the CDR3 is TGTGCCAGCAGCTTAGGGACAGGGGCGAACACTGAAGCTTTCTTT.